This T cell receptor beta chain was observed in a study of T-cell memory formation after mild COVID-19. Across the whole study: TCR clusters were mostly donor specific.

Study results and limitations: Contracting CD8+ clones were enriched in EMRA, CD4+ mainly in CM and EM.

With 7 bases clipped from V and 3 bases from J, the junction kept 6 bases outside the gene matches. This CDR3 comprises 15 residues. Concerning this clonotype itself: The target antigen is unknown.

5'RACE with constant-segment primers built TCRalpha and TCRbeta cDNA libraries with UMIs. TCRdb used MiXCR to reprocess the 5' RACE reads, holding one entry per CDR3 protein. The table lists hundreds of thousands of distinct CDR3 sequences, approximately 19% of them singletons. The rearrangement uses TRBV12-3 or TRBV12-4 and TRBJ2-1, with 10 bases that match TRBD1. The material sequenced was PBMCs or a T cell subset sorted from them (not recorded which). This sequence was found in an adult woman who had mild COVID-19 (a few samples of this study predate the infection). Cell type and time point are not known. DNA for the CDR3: TGTGCCAGCACCCTAGACAGGGGGCTCTACAATGAGCAGTTCTTC. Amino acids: CASTLDRGLYNEQFF.